The 25 T cell receptor beta chains in this list originate from one sample, sequenced in a study of Tregs in tolerant kidney transplant recipients. Profiling relied on immunoSEQ multiplex PCR, and the TCRdb table lists in-frame clones only, not all of them. Of hundreds of thousands of clones listed, about 80% were seen once; the top ten hold less than 0.75%. The sequencing sample was made of CD4+ T cells from blood. The receptor set was obtained from a human donor in good health.

The chain couples TRBV7-9 to TRBJ1-5; tentatively, D is TRBD1 (6 bases). The germline CDR1 and CDR2 sequences are SEHNR and FQNEAQ (reference sequence). The CDR3 spans 13 residues. V dropped 7 bases and J dropped 8 bases, with 15 bases sitting between them. The CDR3 here is CASTRGGDKPQHF. CDR3 sequence (DNA): TGTGCCAGCACCCGAGGGGGGGATAAGCCCCAGCATTTT.

This clone was seen only once. V is TRBV19 and J is TRBJ1-1, with 8 positions matching TRBD1. From germline, CDR1 is LNHDA and CDR2 SQIVND (reference sequence). J gave up 6 bases and V 8 bases, and 8 bases lay outside the gene matches. This CDR3 region has 13 residues. This chain's CDR3 is CASLKQGGAEAFF. CDR3 DNA: TGTGCCAGTTTAAAACAGGGGGGAGCTGAAGCTTTCTTT.

This chain links TRBV30 with TRBJ2-1, with 9 bases that match TRBD2. The CDR3 contains 17 residues. CDR1 GTSNPN and CDR2 SVGIG come from the germline V gene (reference sequence). Losses at the gene ends were 0 bases for V and 2 bases for J; bases not matched to a gene: 8. The CDR3 nucleotides read TGTGCCTGGAGTGTACTCCCCTTAGCGGGGGCCTACAATGAGCAGTTCTTC. It encodes CAWSVLPLAGAYNEQFF.

The CDR3 DNA sequence: TGTGCCTGGAGGGACCCGGCGAGGGAGCAGTACTTC. Translation: CAWRDPAREQYF. The J gene is TRBJ2-7, the V gene TRBV30; D remains ambiguous. Germline lookup yields CDR1 GTSNPN and CDR2 SVGIG (reference sequence). CDR3 length: 12 amino acids. V was clipped by 3 bases and J by 7 bases, with 13 bases between them.

The rearrangement uses TRBV11-3 and TRBJ2-7, with a possible D match to TRBD1 (5 bases). The CDR3 contains 14 residues. Germline V lookup: CDR1 SGHNT, CDR2 YENEEA. Trimming left V 0 bases short and J 2 bases short, with 8 bases between. As DNA, the CDR3 is TGTGCCAGCAGCTTAGATTCAGGGACCTACGAGCAGTACTTC. It encodes CASSLDSGTYEQYF.

This clone has more than one count but fewer than ten. The genes are TRBV4-2 and TRBJ1-5; 10 bases align to TRBD1. The CDR3 length is 16 residues. The trim removed 4 bases at V and 3 bases at J, leaving 6 bases unmatched. Germline CDR1 reads LGHNA; CDR2 reads YNFKEQ. CDR3 in DNA: TGTGCCAGCAGCCCTAGGGACAGGGGTAACAATCAGCCCCAGCATTTT. It encodes CASSPRDRGNNQPQHF.

This chain links TRBV11-2 with TRBJ1-2; D unclear. The CDR3 extends over 15 amino acids. V dropped 5 bases and J dropped 1 base, with 14 bases sitting between them. The germline V gene encodes CDR1 SGHAT and CDR2 FQNNGV. The CDR3 DNA reads as TGTGCCAGCAGCCACCGTCCATTCCTTAACTATGGCTACACCTTC. Amino acids: CASSHRPFLNYGYTF.

This rearrangement joins TRBV28 to TRBJ2-5; 11 bases agree with TRBD2. The CDR3 consists of 19 residues. Germline assignment: CDR1 MDHEN and CDR2 SYDVKM. V gave up 4 bases and J gave up 3 bases; unmatched junction bases: 16. CDR3 nucleotides: TGTGCCAGCAGTTCCCCGGGTAGCGGGGGGGCCTTCGCGGAAGAGACCCAGTACTTC. Protein product: CASSSPGSGGAFAEETQYF.

The rearrangement joins TRBV19 to TRBJ2-1; D may be TRBD1 or TRBD2 (5 bases each). Germline-derived CDR1 and CDR2 are LNHDA and SQIVND (reference sequence). The length of the CDR3 is 13 residues. V lost 5 bases, J lost 10 bases, and 15 bases lay in between. The CDR3 DNA reads TGTGCCAGTAGTCCCCCGGGGCTCGGCGAGCAGTTCTTC. As protein: CASSPPGLGEQFF.

This chain uses TRBV4-2 with TRBJ2-2; 12 nucleotides line up with TRBD2. Trimming took 4 bases from V and 2 from J; bases not matched to a gene: 8. CDR1 and CDR2 from the germline V gene are LGHNA and YNFKEQ. CDR3 length: 18 amino acids. CDR3 nucleotides: TGTGCCAGCAGCCGACGGACTAGCGGGGACGATAACACCGGGGAGCTGTTTTTT. This encodes CASSRRTSGDDNTGELFF.

The chain couples TRBV13 to TRBJ2-3; TRBD2 aligns across 7 bases. With V trimmed by 5 bases and J by 6 bases, 5 bases remained unmatched. Germline values: CDR1 PRHDT, CDR2 FYEKMQ (reference sequence). The CDR3 sequence is 13 residues long. The CDR3 nucleotides read TGTGCCAGCAGCCTGGGGACTACGGATACGCAGTATTTT. This translates into CASSLGTTDTQYF.

This rearrangement joins TRBV6-1 to TRBJ1-2, with D possibly matching TRBD1 (5 bases). The length of the CDR3 is 17 residues. CDR1 is MNHNS and CDR2 is SASEGT in the germline V gene. V lost 2 bases and J 3 bases, leaving 19 bases between the germline ends. This CDR3 reads CASSEPKDTRIYYGYTF. Written as DNA, the CDR3 is TGTGCCAGCAGTGAACCTAAGGACACAAGAATATACTATGGCTACACCTTC.

V gene TRBV30 combines with J gene TRBJ1-1, with D possibly being TRBD1 (5 bases). In germline, CDR1 is GTSNPN, CDR2 SVGIG (reference sequence). CDR3 length: 14 residues. Trimming pared 2 bases from V and 0 bases from J, leaving 10 bases between. The CDR3 region is CAWSPGGVNTEAFF. CDR3 nucleotides: TGTGCCTGGAGTCCCGGGGGGGTGAACACTGAAGCTTTCTTT.

V and J are TRBV18 and TRBJ1-1; D gene ambiguous. Trimming cost V 3 bases and J 5 bases, with 16 bases left between them. Germline V gene data show CDR1 as KGHSH and CDR2 as LQKENI. The CDR3 length is 15 residues. The CDR3 DNA sequence: TGTGCCAGCTCACCCCGAGGAGGACCGGGGACTGAAGCTTTCTTT. Residues: CASSPRGGPGTEAFF.

J is TRBJ2-1 and V is TRBV7-9; the D is unclear. Germline values: CDR1 SEHNR, CDR2 FQNEAQ (reference sequence). The CDR3 length is 15 residues. Trimming removed 8 bases at V and 9 bases at J, with 23 bases between. The CDR3 loop reads CASGADVSLTGEQFF. CDR3 nucleotide sequence: TGTGCCAGCGGTGCGGACGTCTCCCTAACCGGTGAGCAGTTCTTC.

V and J are TRBV10-1 and TRBJ2-1, with 7 bases fitting TRBD2. The CDR3 extends over 16 amino acids. Germline V gene data show CDR1 as WNHNN and CDR2 as SYGVQD (reference sequence). J was trimmed by 0 bases and V by 4 bases; bases with no gene match: 6. The CDR3 DNA sequence: TGCGCCAGCAGTGCCTCTCTAGCGGCCTCCTACAATGAGCAGTTCTTC. This codes for CASSASLAASYNEQFF.

The V and J genes are TRBV29-1 and TRBJ2-1, with TRBD2 matching 8 bases. V was pared by 5 bases and J by 9 bases, with 12 bases of the junction left unmatched. The CDR3 consists of 14 residues. Germline V CDR1 and CDR2: SQVTM, ANQGSEA. CDR3 bases: TGCAGCGTTACTAGGGGAGCGGGAGAGGTTGAGCAGTTCTTC. Translation: CSVTRGAGEVEQFF.

To note about this clone: Mismatch with germline at one junction end may stem from a read error. The chain combines TRBV7-9 with TRBJ1-4; no clear D. Germline CDR1 reads SEHNR; CDR2 reads FQNEAQ (reference sequence). This CDR3 is 14 amino acids long. Here the CDR3 reads CASSLGAGMEKLVF. The DNA of the CDR3 is TGTGCCAGCAGCTTAGGCGCGGGGATGGAAAAACTGGTTTTT.

This clone was seen more than once but under ten times. The chain carries TRBV7-6 and TRBJ2-1; D is perhaps TRBD1 (5 bases). The CDR3 has 15 residues. Trimming shortened V by 4 bases and J by 3 bases, and 13 bases separated the two germline ends. From germline, CDR1 is SGHVS and CDR2 FNYEAQ. The CDR3 spells CASSSPAGRYNEQFF. CDR3 bases: TGTGCCAGCAGCTCCCCGGCAGGGCGCTACAATGAGCAGTTCTTC. The full variable domain, rest sourced from reference TRBV7-6 and TRBJ2-1, is GAGVSQSPRYKVTKRGQDVALRCDPISGHVSLYWYRQALGQGPEFLTYFNYEAQQDKSGLPNDRFSAERPEGSISTLTIQRTEQRDSAMYRCASSSPAGRYNEQFFGPGTRLTVL.

The chain combines TRBV5-1 with TRBJ1-2; the D is unclear. Trimming shortened V by 4 bases and J by 5 bases, and 18 bases separated the two germline ends. CDR1 is SGHRS and CDR2 is YFSETQ in the germline V gene. The CDR3 runs to 15 residues. The CDR3, as DNA: TGCGCCAGCAGCCCAATAACGGGTCAGCCTTATGGCTACACCTTC. It specifies CASSPITGQPYGYTF.

V is TRBV2 and J is TRBJ2-7, with D perhaps matching TRBD2 (5 bases). Trimming cost V 4 bases and J 6 bases, with 13 bases left between them. The CDR3 has 13 residues. Germline V gives CDR1 SNHLY, CDR2 FYNNEI. The CDR3 DNA follows: TGTGCCAGCAGTGGTGGACCTGGGAGCGAGCAGTACTTC. Translation: CASSGGPGSEQYF.

The CDR3 spells CASSAGRGANEQFF. In DNA form, the CDR3 reads TGTGCCAGCAGTGCGGGGAGGGGAGCGAATGAGCAGTTCTTC. The V call is TRBV6-5, the J call TRBJ2-1; 7 bases line up with TRBD2. Germline V gene sequence: CDR1 MNHEY, CDR2 SVGAGI. The CDR3 covers 14 residues. V lost 5 bases to trimming and J lost 7 bases; unmatched junction nucleotides: 8.

J is TRBJ1-1 and V is TRBV2, with TRBD1 matching 7 bases. Looked up from germline, CDR1 is SNHLY and CDR2 is FYNNEI. This CDR3 contains 16 residues. Trimming at V came to 4 bases and at J to 1 base, leaving 9 bases not matched to a gene. This CDR3 reads CASSGRRAGGNTEAFF. In DNA, the CDR3 is TGTGCCAGCAGTGGGCGTCGAGCAGGGGGGAACACTGAAGCTTTCTTT.

This chain uses TRBV19 with TRBJ2-4, with 8 positions matching TRBD2. V shed 6 bases and J 3 bases; nucleotides not matched to a gene: 19. The CDR3 length is 19 residues. The germline V gene has CDR1 LNHDA and CDR2 SQIVND (reference sequence). The CDR3 DNA is TGTGCCAGTAGCAAAACCAGGGAGACGGCGGGGGGTCTCAAAAACATTCAGTACTTC. This translates into CASSKTRETAGGLKNIQYF.

The genes are TRBV18 and TRBJ2-3; no clear D. The V gene lost 2 bases and the J gene lost 2 bases, with 11 bases spanning the gap. CDR3 size: 15 residues. Germline-derived CDR1 and CDR2 are KGHSH and LQKENI. The CDR3 here is CASSPGIYPTDTQYF. For the CDR3, the DNA is TGTGCCAGCTCACCAGGGATATACCCCACAGATACGCAGTATTTT. Full variable domain (rest looked up from reference TRBV18 and TRBJ2-3): NAGVMQNPRHLVRRRGQEARLRCSPMKGHSHVYWYRQLPEEGLKFMVYLQKENIIDESGMPKERFSAEFPKEGPSILRIQQVVRGDSAAYFCASSPGIYPTDTQYFGPGTRLTVL.